Listed below are T cell receptor beta chains from one sample, sequenced in a study of cytomegalovirus exposure and HLA in healthy donors. This table comes from immunoSEQ multiplex PCR, and its TCRdb copy is limited to in-frame clones, with some not included. Of approximately 200,000 clones detected, just under 75% appear once; the ten largest clones hold about 3.1%. The sample taken for sequencing was PBMCs. The receptors were sampled from a woman aged 25 to 39 in good health and CMV-seropositive. Both conserved end residues are part of each CDR3. The D gene is left open where the match is weak. Clone sizes are given selectively: once, few, many, or a class where the clone is expanded.

abundance,d_gene,len,v_gene,j_gene,CDR3nt,CDR3aa
few,-,13,TRBV7-9,TRBJ1-2,TGTGCCAGCAGTCCATCGGGGGGTTATGGCTACACCTTC,CASSPSGGYGYTF
-,TRBD1,16,TRBV9,TRBJ2-3,TGTGCCAGCAGCGTAGGGGACAGGGGGCTCACAGATACGCAGTATTTT,CASSVGDRGLTDTQYF
-,-,14,TRBV15,TRBJ2-1,TGTGCCACCTTCCAAAGGGAGTCCTACAATGAGCAGTTCTTC,CATFQRESYNEQFF
-,-,17,TRBV23-1,TRBJ2-7,TGCGCCAGCAAATCCCCCCTCCCCCGAGGAGGACCCTACGAGCAGTACTTC,CASKSPLPRGGPYEQYF
-,TRBD2,14,TRBV14,TRBJ2-7,TGTGCCAGCAGCCGACTAGCGGGGACCTACGAGCAGTACTTC,CASSRLAGTYEQYF
-,-,11,TRBV20-1,TRBJ1-1,TGCAGTGCTAGTCAGGGGACTGAAGCTTTCTTT,CSASQGTEAFF
-,-,14,TRBV19,TRBJ2-7,TGTGCCAGTAGTATGGCAGGGGAGAACTACGAGCAGTACTTC,CASSMAGENYEQYF
-,-,14,TRBV19,TRBJ1-5,TGTGCCAGTAGTATAGAATGGAGTACTCAGCCCCAGCATTTT,CASSIEWSTQPQHF
few,-,15,TRBV6-5,TRBJ2-1,TGTGCCAGCAGTCATGGGGGCGCGGGAGTAGGGGAGCAGTTCTTC,CASSHGGAGVGEQFF
few,TRBD2,18,TRBV11-3,TRBJ2-3,TGTGCCAGCAGCCTCTCAGTAGGACTAGCGGGGATCACAGATACGCAGTATTTT,CASSLSVGLAGITDTQYF
-,TRBD1,12,TRBV2,TRBJ2-7,TGTGCCATTGTAGGACAGGGCTACGAGCAGTACTTC,CAIVGQGYEQYF
-,-,16,TRBV10-2,TRBJ2-5,TGCGCCAGCAGCTACGAAGTCTTCCCTCACCAAGAGACCCAGTACTTC,CASSYEVFPHQETQYF
-,-,14,TRBV9,TRBJ2-1,TGTGCCAGCAGCGTAGGGGCTGACGCCTATGTTACGTTCTTC,CASSVGADAYVTFF
-,-,14,TRBV10-2,TRBJ2-2,TGCGCCAGCAGTGAGTTCGGTGACACCGGGGAGCTGTTTTTT,CASSEFGDTGELFF
-,TRBD1,14,TRBV28,TRBJ2-7,TGTGCCAGCAGTTACAGGGGGCACTCCTACGAGCAGTACTTC,CASSYRGHSYEQYF
-,-,15,TRBV5-1,TRBJ2-1,TGCGCCAGCAGCTTGGGAGGGAGCTCCTACAATGAGCAGTTCTTC,CASSLGGSSYNEQFF
-,TRBD2,14,TRBV7-9,TRBJ2-1,TGTGCCAGCAGCGGGGGGGAGGGCCGCGGTGAGCAGTTCTTC,CASSGGEGRGEQFF
-,TRBD1,15,TRBV28,TRBJ2-4,TGTGCCAGCACCCCGGGACAGGGGTCCAAAAACATTCAGTACTTC,CASTPGQGSKNIQYF
-,-,14,TRBV25-1,TRBJ2-7,TGTGCCAGCAGTGAACGAGGGCAAATCGACGAGCAGTACTTC,CASSERGQIDEQYF
-,-,13,TRBV19,TRBJ2-5,TGTGCCAGTGGATGGGGGCGCGGGGAGACCCAGTACTTC,CASGWGRGETQYF
-,TRBD1,16,TRBV7-6,TRBJ2-4,TGTGCCAGCAGCCCACAGGGGGGCCTAGCCAAAAACATTCAGTACTTC,CASSPQGGLAKNIQYF
-,TRBD1,15,TRBV11-2,TRBJ2-7,TGTGCCAGCAGCTCACCCCGGGACAGGCCCTACGAGCAGTACTTC,CASSSPRDRPYEQYF
-,TRBD2,17,TRBV5-4,TRBJ2-3,TGTGCCAGCAGCCGGAAGTTGGGGGGGGTGATAAAGGATACGCAGTATTTT,CASSRKLGGVIKDTQYF
once,TRBD2,16,TRBV19,TRBJ2-1,TGTGCCAGTAGTACGACTAGCGGGAGTCCTTACAATGAGCAGTTCTTC,CASSTTSGSPYNEQFF
-,-,14,TRBV29-1,TRBJ2-1,TGCAGCGTTGGTAGGGGTGGCCCCTACAATGAGCAGTTCTTC,CSVGRGGPYNEQFF
few,-,18,TRBV19,TRBJ2-6,TGTGCCAGTAGTATAGATTCCCTACAGTCCTCTGGGGCCAACGTCCTGACTTTC,CASSIDSLQSSGANVLTF